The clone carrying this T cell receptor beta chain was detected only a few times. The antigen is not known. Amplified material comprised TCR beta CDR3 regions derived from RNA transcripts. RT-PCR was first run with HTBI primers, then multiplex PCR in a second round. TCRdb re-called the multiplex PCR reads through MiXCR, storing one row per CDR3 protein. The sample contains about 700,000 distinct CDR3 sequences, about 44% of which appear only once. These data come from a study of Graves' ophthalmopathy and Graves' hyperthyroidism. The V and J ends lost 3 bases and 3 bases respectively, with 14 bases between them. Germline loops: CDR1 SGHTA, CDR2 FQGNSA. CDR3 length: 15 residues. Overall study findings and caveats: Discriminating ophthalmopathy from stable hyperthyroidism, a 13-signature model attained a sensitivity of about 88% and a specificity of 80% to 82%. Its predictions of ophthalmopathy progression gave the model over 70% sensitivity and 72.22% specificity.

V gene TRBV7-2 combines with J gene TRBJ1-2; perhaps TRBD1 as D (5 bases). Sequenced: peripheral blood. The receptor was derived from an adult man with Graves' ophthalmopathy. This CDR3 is CASSLAGYSDYGYTF. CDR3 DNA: TGTGCCAGCAGCTTGGCAGGGTATTCTGACTATGGCTACACCTTC. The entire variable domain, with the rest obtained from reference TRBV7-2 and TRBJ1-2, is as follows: GAGVSQSPSNKVTEKGKDVELRCDPISGHTALYWYRQSLGQGLEFLIYFQGNSAPDKSGLPSDRFSAERTGGSVSTLTIQRTQQEDSAVYLCASSLAGYSDYGYTFGSGTRLTVV.